This TCR beta chain was recovered during a study of blood T cell repertoires in COVID-19. At the level of the study: Specimens from acute and convalescent COVID-19 originated in the United States, Italy and Spain. From T cells, B-cell-depleted T cells, or PBMCs came the material, which was cDNA or gDNA.

V lost 2 bases and J lost 7; bases outside the gene matches: 8. This CDR3 is 14 amino acids long. Per germline, CDR1 SGHRS and CDR2 YFSETQ. As originally analysed: Amplification of reference gene primers provided the estimated nucleated cell counts. Assay used: immunoSEQ multiplex PCR; TCRdb lists only in-frame clones, some missing. V and J calls and clone size are as listed in that table; D and trimming were resolved from the DNA. The table records approximately 200,000 clones, approximately 83% of them present only once. The receptor was isolated from a man between 60 and 70 years old with acute or convalescent COVID-19. Input material: peripheral blood. V is TRBV5-1 and J is TRBJ1-2; TRBD1 matches 7 bases. The DNA for the CDR3 is TGCGCCAGCAGCTTTCAAGAGGGGGCGCGTGGCTACACCTTC. Amino acid sequence: CASSFQEGARGYTF.